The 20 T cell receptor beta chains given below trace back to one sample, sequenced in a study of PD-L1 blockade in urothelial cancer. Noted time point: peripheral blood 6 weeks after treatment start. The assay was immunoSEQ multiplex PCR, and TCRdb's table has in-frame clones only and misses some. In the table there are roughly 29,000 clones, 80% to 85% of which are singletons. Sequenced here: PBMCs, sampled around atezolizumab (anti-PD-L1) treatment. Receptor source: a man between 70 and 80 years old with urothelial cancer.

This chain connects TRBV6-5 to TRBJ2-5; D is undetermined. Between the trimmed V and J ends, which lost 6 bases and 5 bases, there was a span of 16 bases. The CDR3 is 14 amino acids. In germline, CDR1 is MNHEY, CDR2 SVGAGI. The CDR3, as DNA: TGTGCCAGCAGCCCACTGTTTCTTTCGGAGACCCAGTACTTC. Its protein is CASSPLFLSETQYF.

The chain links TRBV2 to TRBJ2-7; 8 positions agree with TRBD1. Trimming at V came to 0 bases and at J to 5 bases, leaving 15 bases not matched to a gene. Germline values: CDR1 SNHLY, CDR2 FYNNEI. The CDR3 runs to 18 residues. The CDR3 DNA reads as TGTGCCAGCAGTGAAGCGCTTCTCGGGCAGGGGGCACCGAACGAGCAGTACTTC. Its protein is CASSEALLGQGAPNEQYF.

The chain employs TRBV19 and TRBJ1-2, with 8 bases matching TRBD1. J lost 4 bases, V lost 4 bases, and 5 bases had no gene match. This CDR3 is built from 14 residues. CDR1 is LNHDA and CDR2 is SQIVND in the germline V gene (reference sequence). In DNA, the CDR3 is TGTGCCAGTAGTACCCCGACAGGGGTCTATGGCTACACCTTC. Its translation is CASSTPTGVYGYTF. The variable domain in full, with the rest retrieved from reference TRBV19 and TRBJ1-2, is DGGITQSPKYLFRKEGQNVTLSCEQNLNHDAMYWYRQDPGQGLRLIYYSQIVNDFQKGDIAEGYSVSREKKESFPLTVTSAQKNPTAFYLCASSTPTGVYGYTFGSGTRLTVV.

CDR3 residues: CASSTLAGVATGEQYF. CDR3 coding DNA: TGTGCCAGTAGTACCCTAGCGGGAGTCGCAACAGGGGAGCAGTACTTC. V is TRBV19 and J is TRBJ2-7; TRBD2 matches at 10 bases. CDR1 and CDR2 from the germline V gene are LNHDA and SQIVND (reference sequence). J gave up 7 bases and V 4 bases, and 13 bases lay outside the gene matches. The CDR3 totals 16 residues.

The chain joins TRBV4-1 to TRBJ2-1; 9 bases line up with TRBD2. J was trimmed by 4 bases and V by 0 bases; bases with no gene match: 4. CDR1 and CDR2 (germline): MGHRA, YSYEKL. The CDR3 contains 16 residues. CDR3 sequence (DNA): TGCGCCAGCAGCCAAGAGACTAGCGGACCATACAATGAGCAGTTCTTC. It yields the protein CASSQETSGPYNEQFF.

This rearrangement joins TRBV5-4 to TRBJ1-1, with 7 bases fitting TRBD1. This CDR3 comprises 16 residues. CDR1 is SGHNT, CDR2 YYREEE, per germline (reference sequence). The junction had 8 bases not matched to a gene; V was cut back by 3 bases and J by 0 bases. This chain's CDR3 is CASSSNRGPMNTEAFF. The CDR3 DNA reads TGTGCCAGCAGCTCTAACAGGGGACCCATGAACACTGAAGCTTTCTTT.

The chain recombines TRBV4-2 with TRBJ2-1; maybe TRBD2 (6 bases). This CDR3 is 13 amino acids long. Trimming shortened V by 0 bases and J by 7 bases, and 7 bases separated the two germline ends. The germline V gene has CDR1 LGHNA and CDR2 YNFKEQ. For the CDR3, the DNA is TGTGCCAGCAGCCAAGAGGAGGGAAATGAGCAGTTCTTC. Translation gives CASSQEEGNEQFF.

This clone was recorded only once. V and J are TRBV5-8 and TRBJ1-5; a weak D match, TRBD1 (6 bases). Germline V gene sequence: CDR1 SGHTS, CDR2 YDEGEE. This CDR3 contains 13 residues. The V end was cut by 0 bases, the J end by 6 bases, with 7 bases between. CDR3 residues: CASSLVGGQPQHF. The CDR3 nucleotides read TGTGCCAGCAGCTTGGTAGGGGGTCAGCCCCAGCATTTT.

CDR3 DNA: TGTGCCAGCAGTGAACCCAGCGGGAGGTACACAGATACGCAGTATTTT. Protein product: CASSEPSGRYTDTQYF. The chain carries TRBV25-1 and TRBJ2-3; TRBD2 matches at 9 bases. The CDR3 spans 16 residues. From germline, CDR1 is MGHDK and CDR2 SYGVNS. The ends lost 2 bases at V and 2 bases at J; junction bases unmatched: 5. The variable domain in full, with the rest retrieved from reference TRBV25-1 and TRBJ2-3, is EADIYQTPRYLVIGTGKKITLECSQTMGHDKMYWYQQDPGMELHLIHYSYGVNSTEKGDLSSESTVSRIRTEHFPLTLESARPSHTSQYLCASSEPSGRYTDTQYFGPGTRLTVL.

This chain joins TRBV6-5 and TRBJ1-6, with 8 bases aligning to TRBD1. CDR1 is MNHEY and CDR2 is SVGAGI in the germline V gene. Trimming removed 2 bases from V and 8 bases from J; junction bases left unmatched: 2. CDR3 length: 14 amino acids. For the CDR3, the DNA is TGTGCCAGCAGTTACAACAGGGGGGATTCACCCCTCCACTTT. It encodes CASSYNRGDSPLHF.

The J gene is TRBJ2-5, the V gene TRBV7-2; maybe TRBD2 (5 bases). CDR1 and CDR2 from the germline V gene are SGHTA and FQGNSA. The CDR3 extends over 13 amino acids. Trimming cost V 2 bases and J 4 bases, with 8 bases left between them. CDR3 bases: TGTGCCAGCAGCTTAACGGCGGGAGAGACCCAGTACTTC. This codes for CASSLTAGETQYF. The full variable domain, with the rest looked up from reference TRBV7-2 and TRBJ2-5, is GAGVSQSPSNKVTEKGKDVELRCDPISGHTALYWYRQSLGQGLEFLIYFQGNSAPDKSGLPSDRFSAERTGGSVSTLTIQRTQQEDSAVYLCASSLTAGETQYFGPGTRLLVL.

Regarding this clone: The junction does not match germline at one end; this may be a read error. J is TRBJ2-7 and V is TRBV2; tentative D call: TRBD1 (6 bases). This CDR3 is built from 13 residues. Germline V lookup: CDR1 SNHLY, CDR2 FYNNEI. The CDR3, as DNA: TGTGCCAGCGGGAGTGTACCAAAACAGGGTTTGGGCTTC. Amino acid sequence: CASGSVPKQGLGF.

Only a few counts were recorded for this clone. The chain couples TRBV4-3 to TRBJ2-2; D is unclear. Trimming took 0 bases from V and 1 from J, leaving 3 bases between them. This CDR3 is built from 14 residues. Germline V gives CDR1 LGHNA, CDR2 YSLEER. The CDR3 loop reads CASSQDRNTGELFF. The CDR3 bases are TGCGCCAGCAGCCAAGATCGGAACACCGGGGAGCTGTTTTTT.

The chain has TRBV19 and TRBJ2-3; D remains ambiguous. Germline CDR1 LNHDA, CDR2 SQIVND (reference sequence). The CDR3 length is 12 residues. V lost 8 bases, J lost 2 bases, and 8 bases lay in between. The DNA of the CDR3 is TGTGCCAGTCGTACAGTCACAGATACGCAGTATTTT. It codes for CASRTVTDTQYF.

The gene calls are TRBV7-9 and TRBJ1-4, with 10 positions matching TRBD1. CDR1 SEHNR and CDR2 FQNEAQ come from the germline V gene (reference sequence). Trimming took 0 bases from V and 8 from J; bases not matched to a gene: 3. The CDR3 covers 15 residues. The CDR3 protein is CASSLATGGLEKLFF. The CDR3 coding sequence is TGTGCCAGCAGCTTAGCGACAGGGGGCTTAGAAAAACTGTTTTTT.

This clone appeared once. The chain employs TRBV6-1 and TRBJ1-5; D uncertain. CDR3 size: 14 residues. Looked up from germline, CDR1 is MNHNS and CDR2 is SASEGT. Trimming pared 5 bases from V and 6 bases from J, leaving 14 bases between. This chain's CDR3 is CASSTPGIGQPQHF. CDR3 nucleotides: TGTGCCAGCAGTACCCCGGGGATTGGTCAGCCCCAGCATTTT.

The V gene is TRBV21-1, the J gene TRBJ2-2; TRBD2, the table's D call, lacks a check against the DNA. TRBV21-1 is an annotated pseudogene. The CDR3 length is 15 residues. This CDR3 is CASSPQSAGTGELFF. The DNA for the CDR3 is TGTGCCAGCAGCCCTCAAAGCGCGGGGACCGGGGAGCTGTTTTTT.

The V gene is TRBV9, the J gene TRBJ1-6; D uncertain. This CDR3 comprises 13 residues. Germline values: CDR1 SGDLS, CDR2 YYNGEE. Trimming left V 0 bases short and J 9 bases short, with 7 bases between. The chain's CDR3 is CASSVDAGSPLHF. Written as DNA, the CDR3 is TGTGCCAGCAGCGTAGATGCGGGTTCACCCCTCCACTTT.

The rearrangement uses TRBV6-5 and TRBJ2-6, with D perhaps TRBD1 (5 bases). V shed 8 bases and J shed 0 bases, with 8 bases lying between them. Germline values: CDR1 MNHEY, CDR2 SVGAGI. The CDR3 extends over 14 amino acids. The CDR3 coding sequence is TGTGCCAGCGGGGCGATCTCTGGGGCCAACGTCCTGACTTTC. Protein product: CASGAISGANVLTF.

In nucleotides, the CDR3 is TGTGCCTGGACCCGGGGATCAGTCTTGTGGACTAGCGGGGGGGCTTCAAGTTCAGATACGCAGTATTTT. As protein: CAWTRGSVLWTSGGASSSDTQYF. The gene calls are TRBV30 and TRBJ2-3, with 15 bases matching TRBD2. Germline CDR1 reads GTSNPN; CDR2 reads SVGIG (reference sequence). Trimming took 4 bases from V and 4 from J; bases not matched to a gene: 27. The CDR3 runs to 23 residues.